The subject of this entry is one TCR beta chain. Its antigen is undetermined. This sample was included in a study of cytomegalovirus exposure and HLA in healthy donors. V lost 0 bases and J lost 8, with 14 bases in between. The CDR3 spans 15 residues. The germline gives CDR1 ENHRY, CDR2 SYGVKD. The PCR had 60 Vbeta and 13 Jbeta primers. Libraries were prepared by immunoSEQ multiplex PCR; TCRdb keeps only in-frame clonotypes and omits some of them. Among 120,000 to 150,000 clones listed, approximately 82% were seen once. Points from the study as a whole: Many donors shared some public TCRs, even though most TCR sequences were rare. In a later analysis, an Asian-associated ancestry cluster reportedly showed fewer N-insertions than the approximately 620-donor mean.

The chain combines TRBV10-3 with TRBJ2-1; D is perhaps TRBD1 (8 bases). This clonotype was obtained from a middle-aged woman in good health and CMV-seronegative. The sample consisted of PBMCs. The CDR3 region is CAISESDRAGDEQFF. CDR3 bases: TGTGCCATCAGTGAGTCGGACAGGGCGGGGGATGAGCAGTTCTTC.